This TCR beta chain is drawn from a study of T cell responses to AZD1222 COVID-19 vaccine. In regard to this clone: As yet, its antigen is unknown.

Whole-study findings and limits: Donors, mostly white British, included more females; clonal diversity was possibly underestimated. Across the whole spike, CD4 TCRs peaked at regions 160-218 and 743-854. Repertoire sampling occurred only after the peak T cell response.

The protocol was immunoSEQ multiplex PCR, while the TCRdb copy is restricted to in-frame clones and leaves out a portion. This repertoire shows 150,000 to 200,000 clones, just under 95% found once; its top ten account for 1.6%. In germline, CDR1 is LNHNV, CDR2 YYDKDF (reference sequence). Trimming stripped 0 bases from V and 0 bases from J, with 11 bases between. The CDR3 covers 16 residues. Specimen: peripheral blood, collected on day 0 of AZD1222 vaccination. The receptor was derived from an adult in good health. The genes are TRBV15 and TRBJ1-2, with D possibly being TRBD1 (5 bases). CDR3 DNA: TGTGCCACCAGCAGAGATCGGGGACCTACTAACTATGGCTACACCTTC. Its protein is CATSRDRGPTNYGYTF. Full variable domain (missing parts from reference TRBV15 and TRBJ1-2): DAMVIQNPRYQVTQFGKPVTLSCSQTLNHNVMYWYQQKSSQAPKLLFHYYDKDFNNEADTPDNFQSRRPNTSFCFLDIRSPGLGDTAMYLCATSRDRGPTNYGYTFGSGTRLTVV.